The 20 T cell receptor beta chains presented below share a single source sample, sequenced in a study of blood T cell repertoires in COVID-19. Only in-frame clones appear in the TCRdb table, and some are missing; sequencing was by immunoSEQ multiplex PCR. The sample lists 95,000 to 150,000 clones; 80% to 90% were seen once. The sample was peripheral blood. These receptors all stem from a man aged 65 to 79 with active or convalescent COVID-19.

The V call is TRBV19, the J call TRBJ2-4; 8 nucleotides line up with TRBD1. Looked up from germline, CDR1 is LNHDA and CDR2 is SQIVND (reference sequence). This CDR3 has 16 amino acids. Losses at the gene ends were 9 bases for V and 3 bases for J; bases not matched to a gene: 13. The chain's CDR3 is CASSGGAVIGKNIQYF. The CDR3 DNA is TGTGCCAGCTCAGGGGGCGCGGTTATAGGCAAAAACATTCAGTACTTC.

The chain links TRBV6-2 or TRBV6-3 to TRBJ2-5; D is possibly TRBD2 (6 bases). The CDR3 has 18 amino acids. Per the germline V gene, CDR1 is MNHEY and CDR2 is SVGEGT. Between the trimmed V and J ends, which lost 0 bases and 0 bases, there was a span of 17 bases. The CDR3: CASSYSIGTPLYQETQYF. CDR3 nucleotide sequence: TGTGCCAGCAGTTACTCGATTGGGACTCCGCTGTACCAAGAGACCCAGTACTTC.

The genes are TRBV6-5 and TRBJ2-2; no clear D. This CDR3 comprises 14 residues. Trimming cost V 5 bases and J 1 base, with 8 bases left between them. The V gene's germline CDR1 is MNHEY and CDR2 SVGAGI. DNA for the CDR3: TGTGCCAGCAGTCTCTCAGGGAACACCGGGGAGCTGTTTTTT. It encodes CASSLSGNTGELFF.

This chain connects TRBV19 to TRBJ2-3; a weak D match, TRBD2 (7 bases). The CDR3 spans 14 residues. Germline V gene lookup returns CDR1 LNHDA and CDR2 SQIVND (reference sequence). The germline V and J ends were trimmed by 3 bases and 5 bases, with 12 bases remaining between them. The CDR3 is CASSIGGLLDTQYF. The CDR3 DNA reads TGTGCCAGTAGTATCGGGGGGCTCTTAGATACGCAGTATTTT.

This rearrangement joins TRBV19 to TRBJ1-5; 8 bases match TRBD1. The V segment lost 7 bases and the J segment 4 bases; nucleotides outside the gene matches: 6. The CDR3 has 14 residues. CDR1 is LNHDA and CDR2 is SQIVND in the germline V gene (reference sequence). The CDR3, as DNA: TGTGCCAGTACCGGACAGGGCGGTAATCAGCCCCAGCATTTT. It translates to CASTGQGGNQPQHF.

The gene calls are TRBV19 and TRBJ2-3; 8 bases agree with TRBD2. The junction had 3 bases not matched to a gene; V was cut back by 3 bases and J by 1 base. The CDR3 has 15 amino acids. Germline assignment: CDR1 LNHDA and CDR2 SQIVND (reference sequence). In nucleotides, the CDR3 is TGTGCCAGTAGTATTCCAGCGGGAGGCACAGATACGCAGTATTTT. Amino acid sequence: CASSIPAGGTDTQYF. The complete variable domain, with remaining parts taken from reference TRBV19 and TRBJ2-3, reads DGGITQSPKYLFRKEGQNVTLSCEQNLNHDAMYWYRQDPGQGLRLIYYSQIVNDFQKGDIAEGYSVSREKKESFPLTVTSAQKNPTAFYLCASSIPAGGTDTQYFGPGTRLTVL.

The gene calls are TRBV18 and TRBJ1-2; tentative D call: TRBD1 (6 bases). Germline CDR1 KGHSH, CDR2 LQKENI. V gave up 0 bases and J gave up 3 bases, with 11 bases separating them. The CDR3 spans 15 residues. The DNA of the CDR3 is TGTGCCAGCTCACCACCCACGGCAGGGGACTATGGCTACACCTTC. Translating it yields CASSPPTAGDYGYTF.

This clone is a singleton in its sample. This chain connects TRBV25-1 to TRBJ2-7; 7 positions agree with TRBD2. Germline assignment: CDR1 MGHDK and CDR2 SYGVNS. V was pared by 4 bases and J by 0 bases, with 12 bases of the junction left unmatched. CDR3 length: 17 residues. The chain's CDR3 is CASSGGGAGPSSYEQYF. CDR3 DNA: TGTGCCAGCAGTGGGGGAGGGGCAGGGCCTTCCTCCTACGAGCAGTACTTC.

V usage is TRBV29-1 and J usage is TRBJ1-2; D not certain. V lost 0 bases and J lost 8, with 10 bases in between. Germline V CDR1 and CDR2: SQVTM, ANQGSEA. The CDR3 loop spans 12 amino acids. CDR3 loop: CSVEERQLGYTF. The CDR3 coding sequence is TGCAGCGTTGAAGAGCGGCAGCTCGGCTACACCTTC.

This clone was seen just once. The J gene is TRBJ2-2, the V gene TRBV19; 7 bases line up with TRBD2. Per the germline V gene, CDR1 is LNHDA and CDR2 is SQIVND (reference sequence). The CDR3 totals 14 residues. The junction had 2 bases not matched to a gene; V was cut back by 5 bases and J by 2 bases. The CDR3 reads CASSLGLNTGELFF. The CDR3 region has the DNA TGTGCCAGTAGTCTGGGACTAAACACCGGGGAGCTGTTTTTT.

V gene TRBV4-1 combines with J gene TRBJ2-7, with TRBD2 identical over 9 bases. J gave up 3 bases and V 1 base, and 4 bases lay outside the gene matches. Germline V gene data show CDR1 as MGHRA and CDR2 as YSYEKL. This CDR3 comprises 15 residues. The CDR3 loop reads CASSQAAGGFYEQYF. The DNA for the CDR3 is TGCGCCAGCAGCCAAGCAGCGGGAGGATTCTACGAGCAGTACTTC.

The chain uses TRBV6-5 and TRBJ2-2, with a weak D call TRBD1 (5 bases). The CDR3 is 13 amino acids. Trimming shortened V by 11 bases and J by 0 bases, and 10 bases separated the two germline ends. Germline V gene lookup returns CDR1 MNHEY and CDR2 SVGAGI. CDR3 amino acids: CAARTTNTGELFF. As DNA, the CDR3 is TGTGCCGCGAGGACAACGAACACCGGGGAGCTGTTTTTT.

This clone was seen once. The gene calls are TRBV19 and TRBJ2-3; 14 bases align to TRBD2. The CDR3 is made up of 16 amino acids. Germline trimming cut 4 bases from V and 4 bases from J; bases unmatched to any gene: 4. Germline V gene data show CDR1 as LNHDA and CDR2 as SQIVND (reference sequence). As DNA, the CDR3 is TGTGCCAGTAGTAACCCGGGACTAGCGGGAGCAGATACGCAGTATTTT. It encodes CASSNPGLAGADTQYF.

V is TRBV27 and J is TRBJ1-4, with TRBD1 as a possible D gene (5 bases). Looked up from germline, CDR1 is MNHEY and CDR2 is SMNVEV (reference sequence). This CDR3 comprises 16 residues. V gave up 6 bases and J gave up 0 bases, with 14 bases separating them. CDR3 sequence: CASSPQGSATNEKLFF. The DNA of the CDR3 is TGTGCCAGCAGCCCCCAGGGATCCGCAACTAATGAAAAACTGTTTTTT.

CDR3 sequence reads: CASSQEWGSSYEQYF. CDR3 DNA: TGCGCCAGCAGCCAAGAATGGGGCAGCTCCTACGAGCAGTACTTC. V gene TRBV4-1 combines with J gene TRBJ2-7; D might be TRBD1 (5 bases). CDR3 size: 15 residues. The ends were cut back, 0 bases at V and 0 bases at J, with 9 bases in the middle. CDR1 is MGHRA and CDR2 is YSYEKL in the germline V gene.

The chain is built from TRBV7-9 and TRBJ2-1; 7 nucleotides align to TRBD1. The CDR3 is 14 amino acids. Germline V gives CDR1 SEHNR, CDR2 FQNEAQ (reference sequence). The V gene end was trimmed by 8 bases and the J gene end by 4 bases; junction bases not matched to a gene: 8. The CDR3 bases are TGTGCCAGCTCTACAGGGGTCCCGTACAATGAGCAGTTCTTC. This codes for CASSTGVPYNEQFF.

Of note for this clone: Mismatch with germline at one junction end may stem from a read error. V and J are TRBV7-7 and TRBJ2-2; D ambiguous. CDR1 is SSHAT, CDR2 FNYEAQ, per germline (reference sequence). The CDR3 runs 15 residues. The CDR3 DNA reads as TGTGCTAGCAGCTTAAGCCCCCTTCTCACCGGGGAGCTGTTTTTT. Protein sequence: CASSLSPLLTGELFF.

J is TRBJ1-3 and V is TRBV11-2; D possibly corresponds to TRBD1 (6 bases). The CDR3 has 15 amino acids. In germline, CDR1 is SGHAT, CDR2 FQNNGV. V was shortened by 5 bases and J by 0 bases, with 11 bases between the two germline ends. The DNA for the CDR3 is TGTGCCAGCAGCGCCGGGACACACTCTGGAAACACCATATATTTT. Protein: CASSAGTHSGNTIYF.

The count of this clone is one. V and J are TRBV7-2 and TRBJ1-5; maybe TRBD1 (5 bases). Germline-derived CDR1 and CDR2 are SGHTA and FQGNSA. V lost 1 base and J lost 6, with 19 bases in between. The CDR3 is 17 residues long. CDR3 in amino acids: CASSLGLARAATQPQHF. DNA of the CDR3: TGTGCCAGCAGCTTAGGGCTCGCCAGGGCAGCAACTCAGCCCCAGCATTTT.

The chain joins TRBV5-8 to TRBJ2-2; possible D gene TRBD2, 5 bases. There are 17 residues in the CDR3. CDR1 and CDR2 from the germline V gene are SGHTS and YDEGEE. V gave up 3 bases and J gave up 0 bases, with 15 bases separating them. For the CDR3, the DNA is TGTGCCAGCAGCTCACTAGGACGGACTCCGAACACCGGGGAGCTGTTTTTT. As protein: CASSSLGRTPNTGELFF.